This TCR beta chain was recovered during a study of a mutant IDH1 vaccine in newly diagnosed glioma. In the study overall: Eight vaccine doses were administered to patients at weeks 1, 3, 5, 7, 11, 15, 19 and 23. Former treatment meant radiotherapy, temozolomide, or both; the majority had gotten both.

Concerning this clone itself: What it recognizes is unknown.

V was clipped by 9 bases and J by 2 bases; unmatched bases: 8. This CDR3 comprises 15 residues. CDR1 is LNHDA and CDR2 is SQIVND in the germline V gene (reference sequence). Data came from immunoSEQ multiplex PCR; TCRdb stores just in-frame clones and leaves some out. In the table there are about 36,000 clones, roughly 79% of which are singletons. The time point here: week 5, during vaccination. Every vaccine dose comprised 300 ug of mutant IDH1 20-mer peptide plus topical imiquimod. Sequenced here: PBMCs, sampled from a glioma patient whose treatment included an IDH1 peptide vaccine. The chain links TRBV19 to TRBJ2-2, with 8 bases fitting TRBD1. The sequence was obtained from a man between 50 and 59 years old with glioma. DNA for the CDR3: TGTGCCAGCCTTGGCGGGACAGGTAACACCGGGGAGCTGTTTTTT. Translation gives CASLGGTGNTGELFF.